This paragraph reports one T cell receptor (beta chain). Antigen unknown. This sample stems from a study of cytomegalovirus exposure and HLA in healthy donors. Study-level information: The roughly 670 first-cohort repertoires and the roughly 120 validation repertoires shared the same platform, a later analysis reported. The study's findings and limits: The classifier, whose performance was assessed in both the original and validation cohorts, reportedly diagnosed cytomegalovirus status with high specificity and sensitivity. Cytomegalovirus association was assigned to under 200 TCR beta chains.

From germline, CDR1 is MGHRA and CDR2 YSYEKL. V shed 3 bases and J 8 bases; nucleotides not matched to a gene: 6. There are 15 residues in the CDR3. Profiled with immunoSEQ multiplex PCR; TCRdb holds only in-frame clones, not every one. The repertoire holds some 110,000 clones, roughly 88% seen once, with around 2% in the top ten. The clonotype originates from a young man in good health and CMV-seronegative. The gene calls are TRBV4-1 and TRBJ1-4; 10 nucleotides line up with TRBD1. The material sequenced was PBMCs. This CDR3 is CASSQHGTGEEKLFF. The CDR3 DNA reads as TGCGCCAGCAGCCAGCACGGGACAGGGGAAGAAAAACTGTTTTTT.